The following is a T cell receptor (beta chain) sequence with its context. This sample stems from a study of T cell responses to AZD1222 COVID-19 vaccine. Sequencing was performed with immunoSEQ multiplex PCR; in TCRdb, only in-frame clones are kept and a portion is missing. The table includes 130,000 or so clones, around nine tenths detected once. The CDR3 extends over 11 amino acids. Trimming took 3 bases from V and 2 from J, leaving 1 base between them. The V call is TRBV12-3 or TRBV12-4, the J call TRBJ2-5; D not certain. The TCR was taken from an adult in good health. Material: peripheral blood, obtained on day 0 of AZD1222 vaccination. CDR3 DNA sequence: TGTGCCAGCAGTTTTCAAGAGACCCAGTACTTC. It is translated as CASSFQETQYF.